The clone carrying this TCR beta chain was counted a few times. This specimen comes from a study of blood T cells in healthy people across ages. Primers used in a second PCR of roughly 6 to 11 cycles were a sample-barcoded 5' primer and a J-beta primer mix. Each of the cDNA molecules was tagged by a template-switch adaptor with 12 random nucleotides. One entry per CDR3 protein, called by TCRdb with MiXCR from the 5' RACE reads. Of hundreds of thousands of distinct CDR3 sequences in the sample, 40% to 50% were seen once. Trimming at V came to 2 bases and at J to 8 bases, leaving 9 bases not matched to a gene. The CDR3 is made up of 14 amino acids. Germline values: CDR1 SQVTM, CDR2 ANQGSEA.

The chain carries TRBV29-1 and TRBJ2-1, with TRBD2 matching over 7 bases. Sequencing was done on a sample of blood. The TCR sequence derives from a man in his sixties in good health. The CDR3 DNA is TGCAGCGTTGAATGGGCGGGGAGGGGCGATGAGCAGTTCTTC. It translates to CSVEWAGRGDEQFF.